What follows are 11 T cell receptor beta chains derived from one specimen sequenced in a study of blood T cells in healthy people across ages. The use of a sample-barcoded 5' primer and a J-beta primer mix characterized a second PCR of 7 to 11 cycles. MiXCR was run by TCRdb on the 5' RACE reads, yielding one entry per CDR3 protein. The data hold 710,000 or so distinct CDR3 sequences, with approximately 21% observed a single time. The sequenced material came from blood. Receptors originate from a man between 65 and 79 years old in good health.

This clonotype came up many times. CDR3 DNA: TGCAGTGCTCGGACAGGGGACAACTATGGCTACACCTTC. It encodes CSARTGDNYGYTF. V and J are TRBV20-1 and TRBJ1-2; 9 nucleotides agree with TRBD1. Germline CDR1 is DFQATT and CDR2 is SNEGSKA (reference sequence). V lost 5 bases, J lost 2 bases, and 3 bases stayed unmatched. The CDR3 totals 13 residues.

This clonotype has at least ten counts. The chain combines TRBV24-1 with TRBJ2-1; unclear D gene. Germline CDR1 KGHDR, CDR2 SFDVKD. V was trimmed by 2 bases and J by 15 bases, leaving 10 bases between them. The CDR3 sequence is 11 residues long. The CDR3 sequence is CATSDSRVRFF. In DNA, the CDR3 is TGTGCCACCAGTGATTCCCGCGTCCGGTTCTTC.

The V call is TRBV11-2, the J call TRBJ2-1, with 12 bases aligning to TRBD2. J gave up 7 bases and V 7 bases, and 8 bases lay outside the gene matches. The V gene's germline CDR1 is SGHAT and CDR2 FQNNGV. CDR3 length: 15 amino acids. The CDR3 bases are TGTGCCAGCACCTTGCTAGCGGGGGGGAGGAATGAGCAGTTCTTC. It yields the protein CASTLLAGGRNEQFF.

The CDR3 region has the DNA TGCAGCGTTGACGGACAGGGACCCTACGAGCAGTACTTC. This sequence encodes CSVDGQGPYEQYF. The chain carries TRBV29-1 and TRBJ2-7, with TRBD1 matching 8 bases. The CDR3 extends over 13 amino acids. Germline V lookup: CDR1 SQVTM, CDR2 ANQGSEA. The J segment lost 2 bases and the V segment lost 3 bases, leaving 3 bases of the junction unmatched.

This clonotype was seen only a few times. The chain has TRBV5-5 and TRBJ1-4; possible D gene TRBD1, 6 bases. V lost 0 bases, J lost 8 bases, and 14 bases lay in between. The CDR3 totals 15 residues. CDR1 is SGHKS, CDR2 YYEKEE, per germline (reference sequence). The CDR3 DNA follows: TGTGCCAGCAGCTTGGGTTGGCGAGGGGGAGAAAAACTGTTTTTT. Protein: CASSLGWRGGEKLFF. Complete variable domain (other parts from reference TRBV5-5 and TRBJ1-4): DAGVTQSPTHLIKTRGQQVTLRCSPISGHKSVSWYQQVLGQGPQFIFQYYEKEERGRGNFPDRFSARQFPNYSSELNVNALLLGDSALYLCASSLGWRGGEKLFFGSGTQLSVL.

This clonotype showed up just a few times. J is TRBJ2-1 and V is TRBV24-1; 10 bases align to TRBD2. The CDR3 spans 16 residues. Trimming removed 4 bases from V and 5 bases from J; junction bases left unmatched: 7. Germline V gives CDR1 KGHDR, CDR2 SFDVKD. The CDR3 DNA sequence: TGTGCCACCAGTGAGCTCGGACTAGCGGAACACAATGAGCAGTTCTTC. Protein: CATSELGLAEHNEQFF.

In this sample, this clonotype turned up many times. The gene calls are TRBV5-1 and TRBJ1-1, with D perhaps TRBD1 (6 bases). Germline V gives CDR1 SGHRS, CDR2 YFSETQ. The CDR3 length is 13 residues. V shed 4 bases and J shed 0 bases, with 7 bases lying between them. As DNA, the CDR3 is TGCGCCAGCAGCCGGGACATGAACACTGAAGCTTTCTTT. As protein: CASSRDMNTEAFF.

CDR3 loop: CATSDREKLFF. CDR3 sequence (DNA): TGTGCCACCAGTGATAGGGAAAAACTGTTTTTT. The genes are TRBV24-1 and TRBJ1-4; no clear D. Trimming left V 3 bases short and J 8 bases short, with 3 bases between. The germline V gene encodes CDR1 KGHDR and CDR2 SFDVKD. The CDR3 has 11 residues.

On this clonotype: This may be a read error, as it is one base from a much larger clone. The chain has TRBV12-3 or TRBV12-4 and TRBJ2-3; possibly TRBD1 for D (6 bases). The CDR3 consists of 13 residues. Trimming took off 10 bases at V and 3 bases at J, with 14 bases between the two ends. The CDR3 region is CATTGQRTDTQYF. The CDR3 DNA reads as TGTGCCACCACCGGACAGCGTACAGATACGCAGTATTTT.

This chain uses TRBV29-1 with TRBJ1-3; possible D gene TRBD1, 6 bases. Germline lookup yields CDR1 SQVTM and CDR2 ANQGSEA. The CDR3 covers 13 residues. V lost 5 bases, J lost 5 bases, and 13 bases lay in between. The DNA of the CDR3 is TGCAGCGTTACGGAGGGGACACGAAACACCATATATTTT. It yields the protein CSVTEGTRNTIYF.

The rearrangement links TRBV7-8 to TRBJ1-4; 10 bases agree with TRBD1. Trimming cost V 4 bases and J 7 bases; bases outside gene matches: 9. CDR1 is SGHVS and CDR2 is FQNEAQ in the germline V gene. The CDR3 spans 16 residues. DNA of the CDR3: TGTGCCAGCAGCTCGACAGGGGGCGGTTCGGGTGAAAAACTGTTTTTT. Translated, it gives CASSSTGGGSGEKLFF.